Presented here are 23 T cell receptor beta chains from one specimen sequenced in a study of technical replicates of blood from a few donors. TCRdb's table, derived via immunoSEQ multiplex PCR, lists solely in-frame clones and lacks some. In the table there are over 70,000 clones, roughly 89% of which are singletons. Sequencing input: T cells isolated from PBMCs. These receptors came from a human donor in good health.

The J gene is TRBJ1-2, the V gene TRBV5-6, with D unclear. The CDR3 runs 11 residues. CDR1 and CDR2 from the germline V gene are SGHDT and YYEEEE. Trimming left V 1 base short and J 5 bases short, with 3 bases between. The CDR3, as DNA: TGTGCCAGCAGCTTGCAGTATGGCTACACCTTC. Translated, it gives CASSLQYGYTF. Combining the CDR3 with reference TRBV5-6 and TRBJ1-2 gives the whole variable domain DAGVTQSPTHLIKTRGQQVTLRCSPKSGHDTVSWYQQALGQGPQFIFQYYEEEERQRGNFPDRFSGHQFPNYSSELNVNALLLGDSALYLCASSLQYGYTFGSGTRLTVV.

The chain carries TRBV9 and TRBJ2-1, with TRBD2 matching 8 bases. The CDR3 totals 14 residues. The V gene end was trimmed by 0 bases and the J gene end by 6 bases; junction bases not matched to a gene: 2. Germline CDR1 is SGDLS and CDR2 is YYNGEE. CDR3 sequence (DNA): TGTGCCAGCAGCGTAGCGGGAGGGCCCAATGAGCAGTTCTTC. This translates into CASSVAGGPNEQFF.

V is TRBV28 and J is TRBJ2-7, with 12 bases matching TRBD1. The CDR3 sequence is 15 residues long. Unmatched junction bases numbered 6, after V lost 5 bases and J lost 4 bases. Germline lookup yields CDR1 MDHEN and CDR2 SYDVKM. The CDR3 spells CASSHPGQGAYEQYF. The CDR3 DNA follows: TGTGCCAGCAGTCACCCGGGACAGGGGGCGTACGAGCAGTACTTC.

This rearrangement joins TRBV18 to TRBJ1-5, with a weak D call TRBD1 (5 bases). The CDR3 extends over 14 amino acids. Deletions cut 2 bases from V and 4 bases from J, with 9 bases between. CDR1 is KGHSH, CDR2 LQKENI, per germline. This CDR3 reads CASSPYGQNQPQHF. CDR3 in DNA: TGTGCCAGCTCACCATACGGACAAAATCAGCCCCAGCATTTT.

V usage is TRBV21-1 and J usage is TRBJ1-1; no check of the table's D call, TRBD1, against the DNA was made. TRBV21-1 is a recognized pseudogene. The CDR3 extends over 14 amino acids. In DNA, the CDR3 is TGTGCCAGCAGCTCAGACAGTTTGTGCACTGAAGCTTTCTTT. Encoded protein: CASSSDSLCTEAFF.

The chain employs TRBV11-2 and TRBJ1-1; 7 positions agree with TRBD1. After removal of 0 bases from V and 0 bases from J, the junction contained 10 bases not matched to a gene. This CDR3 has 18 residues. CDR1 is SGHAT and CDR2 is FQNNGV in the germline V gene. CDR3 loop: CASSLDLGRGKMNTEAFF. Here the CDR3 DNA reads TGTGCCAGCAGCTTAGATCTCGGCAGGGGGAAGATGAACACTGAAGCTTTCTTT.

This clone was counted once. The rearrangement joins TRBV10-3 to TRBJ1-2, with D unclear. V lost 11 bases, J lost 1 base, and 11 bases lay in between. Germline CDR1 reads ENHRY; CDR2 reads SYGVKD. The CDR3 runs 12 residues. The CDR3 reads CAAKEFNYGYTF. CDR3 bases: TGTGCCGCAAAAGAGTTTAACTATGGCTACACCTTC.

The CDR3 nucleotides read TGTGCCAGCACCCAACAGGTCCGGGAGACCCAGTACTTC. Its protein product is CASTQQVRETQYF. V gene TRBV6-1 combines with J gene TRBJ2-5; D possibly corresponds to TRBD1 (5 bases). Trimming pared 7 bases from V and 5 bases from J, leaving 14 bases between. Germline-derived CDR1 and CDR2 are MNHNS and SASEGT. This CDR3 has 13 residues.

The chain has TRBV19 and TRBJ2-3; TRBD2 matches at 10 bases. Germline CDR1 LNHDA, CDR2 SQIVND (reference sequence). The CDR3 consists of 15 residues. The V segment lost 6 bases and the J segment 2 bases; nucleotides outside the gene matches: 5. The CDR3 region has the DNA TGTGCCAGTAGACCGCTAGCGGGAGACACAGATACGCAGTATTTT. Protein: CASRPLAGDTDTQYF.

The genes are TRBV6-1 and TRBJ1-1, with unresolved D. The CDR3 runs 14 residues. V was trimmed by 5 bases and J by 6 bases, leaving 16 bases between them. Germline loops: CDR1 MNHNS, CDR2 SASEGT. This CDR3 is CASSSIRWSPEAFF. The CDR3 DNA reads TGTGCCAGCAGTTCTATCCGGTGGAGCCCTGAAGCTTTCTTT.

The rearrangement uses TRBV9 and TRBJ2-7; weak D call: TRBD1 (5 bases). From germline, CDR1 is SGDLS and CDR2 YYNGEE. V gave up 6 bases and J gave up 0 bases, with 13 bases separating them. The CDR3 runs to 14 residues. The CDR3 loop is CASTLTVSSYEQYF. As DNA, the CDR3 is TGTGCCAGCACCCTGACAGTTAGCTCCTACGAGCAGTACTTC.

The chain links TRBV20-1 to TRBJ2-7; tentative D call: TRBD2 (5 bases). This CDR3 spans 10 amino acids. From germline, CDR1 is DFQATT and CDR2 SNEGSKA (reference sequence). V was trimmed by 4 bases and J by 6 bases, leaving 7 bases between them. CDR3 nucleotides: TGCAGTGCTACGGGGAGCGAGCAGTACTTC. This translates into CSATGSEQYF.

The chain carries TRBV28 and TRBJ2-5; D may be TRBD2 (6 bases). Trimming left V 3 bases short and J 1 base short, with 12 bases between. Germline values: CDR1 MDHEN, CDR2 SYDVKM. CDR3 length equals 15 residues. The DNA for the CDR3 is TGTGCCAGCAGTTTGGGTGGAGGGTTCCAAGAGACCCAGTACTTC. This gives the protein CASSLGGGFQETQYF.

This clone was counted a single time. The chain employs TRBV28 and TRBJ2-7; 7 bases are a match to TRBD2. With 5 bases clipped from V and 6 bases from J, the junction kept 16 bases outside the gene matches. Germline CDR1 MDHEN, CDR2 SYDVKM. The CDR3 sequence is 16 residues long. The chain's CDR3 is CASSPIWGGSSSEQYF. The CDR3 bases are TGTGCCAGCAGTCCGATATGGGGCGGGAGTTCTTCCGAGCAGTACTTC.

The V call is TRBV5-1, the J call TRBJ2-1; D is uncertain. This CDR3 spans 14 amino acids. Germline V gives CDR1 SGHRS, CDR2 YFSETQ. V lost 3 bases and J lost 6, with 13 bases in between. The CDR3 nucleotides read TGCGCCAGCAGCTCGACTCCATCGATCAATGAGCAGTTCTTC. It yields the protein CASSSTPSINEQFF.

The rearrangement joins TRBV2 to TRBJ2-7, with D maybe TRBD1 (5 bases). Germline CDR1 reads SNHLY; CDR2 reads FYNNEI. V lost 6 bases and J lost 3, with 12 bases in between. The CDR3 spans 13 residues. CDR3 sequence (DNA): TGTGCCAGCAGAAGCGACAGAAACTACGAGCAGTACTTC. Translating it yields CASRSDRNYEQYF.

The J gene is TRBJ2-7, the V gene TRBV4-2; 7 nucleotides line up with TRBD1. V was pared by 2 bases and J by 0 bases, with 1 base of the junction left unmatched. From germline, CDR1 is LGHNA and CDR2 YNFKEQ. The CDR3 sequence is 14 residues long. CDR3 sequence (DNA): TGTGCCAGCAGCCAAAGGGACAGCTCCTACGAGCAGTACTTC. Protein sequence: CASSQRDSSYEQYF.

V gene TRBV5-1 combines with J gene TRBJ1-2; D remains unclear. The CDR3 sequence is 13 residues long. V was pared by 2 bases and J by 8 bases, with 13 bases between. Germline V CDR1 and CDR2: SGHRS, YFSETQ. The CDR3 bases are TGCGCCAGCAGCTTACGTCCCGAGGGCGGCTACACCTTC. It encodes CASSLRPEGGYTF.

The rearrangement uses TRBV6-6 and TRBJ1-5, with D possibly TRBD1 on 5 matching bases. V was shortened by 7 bases and J by 6 bases, with 10 bases between the two germline ends. The CDR3 has 12 amino acids. From germline, CDR1 is MNHNY and CDR2 SVGAGI (reference sequence). The CDR3, as DNA: TGTGCCAGCAACCTTCAGGGTCAGCCCCAGCATTTT. It translates to CASNLQGQPQHF.

V gene TRBV5-4 combines with J gene TRBJ2-7, with 12 bases fitting TRBD2. J gave up 0 bases and V 3 bases, and 10 bases lay outside the gene matches. The CDR3 has 18 amino acids. Germline assignment: CDR1 SGHNT and CDR2 YYREEE (reference sequence). As DNA, the CDR3 is TGTGCCAGCAGCTCCGGGACTAGCGGGCCGAGGAGCTCCTACGAGCAGTACTTC. Translated: CASSSGTSGPRSSYEQYF.

The chain carries TRBV15 and TRBJ2-7; D not resolved. This CDR3 contains 12 residues. The germline gives CDR1 LNHNV, CDR2 YYDKDF (reference sequence). V dropped 1 base and J dropped 3 bases, with 4 bases sitting between them. CDR3 region: CATSRVGYEQYF. The CDR3 DNA is TGTGCCACCAGCAGAGTCGGCTACGAGCAGTACTTC.

The chain links TRBV6-1 to TRBJ2-1; the match to TRBD2 covers 9 bases. Trimming at V came to 3 bases and at J to 4 bases, leaving 10 bases not matched to a gene. The CDR3 is made up of 17 amino acids. Germline CDR1 and CDR2: MNHNS and SASEGT. The DNA for the CDR3 is TGTGCCAGCAGTGACCTAGTTAGCGGGAGTCTTTACAATGAGCAGTTCTTC. Its translation is CASSDLVSGSLYNEQFF.

The gene calls are TRBV11-3 and TRBJ2-7; 7 nucleotides match TRBD1. With 5 bases clipped from V and 6 bases from J, the junction kept 7 bases outside the gene matches. Germline V gives CDR1 SGHNT, CDR2 YENEEA. The CDR3 contains 13 residues. In DNA form, the CDR3 reads TGTGCCAGCAGCCCCCCCGGGACAGCCGAGCAGTACTTC. Residues: CASSPPGTAEQYF.